These 30 T cell receptor beta chains share one sample of origin, sequenced in a study of response to subunit inactivated influenza vaccine. TCRdb used MiXCR to reprocess the RT-PCR reads, holding one entry per CDR3 protein. There are 150,000 to 200,000 distinct CDR3 sequences in the sample; less than 15% occur only once, and about 29% lies in the top ten. The data were also submitted as part of a second study, on T cells expressing NK-cell markers. That study reports: UMI-tagged 5'RACE template switching yielded the TCR beta cDNA.

The sample was CD8+ T cells sorted from PBMCs, taken approximately 13 days after vaccination. Every receptor here comes from a man aged 45-65 years who received an inactivated influenza vaccine.

The genes are TRBV5-5 and TRBJ2-7; 9 nucleotides align to TRBD1. The length of the CDR3 is 14 residues. Losses at the gene ends were 4 bases for V and 3 bases for J; bases not matched to a gene: 5. The V gene's germline CDR1 is SGHKS and CDR2 YYEKEE (reference sequence). The CDR3 DNA reads as TGTGCCAGCAGCGGGACAGGGTCGTACTACGAGCAGTACTTC. Residues: CASSGTGSYYEQYF.

This clonotype was detected a few times. V is TRBV27 and J is TRBJ2-7; D is unresolved. Germline V gene data show CDR1 as MNHEY and CDR2 as SMNVEV (reference sequence). The CDR3 runs to 14 residues. V was shortened by 3 bases and J by 5 bases, with 14 bases between the two germline ends. The CDR3 sequence: CASSFRPPGNEQYF. CDR3 coding DNA: TGTGCCAGCAGTTTTAGGCCCCCTGGGAACGAGCAGTACTTC.

The chain carries TRBV11-2 and TRBJ2-5; the D gene is possibly TRBD1 (5 bases). The V gene lost 5 bases and the J gene lost 2 bases, with 12 bases spanning the gap. Germline CDR1 is SGHAT and CDR2 is FQNNGV. The CDR3 sequence is 14 residues long. CDR3 in DNA: TGTGCCAGCAGCCCGACAGCGCGTCAAGAGACCCAGTACTTC. The encoded protein is CASSPTARQETQYF.

This clonotype was seen a few times. V usage is TRBV7-2 and J usage is TRBJ2-3, with D possibly matching TRBD2 (6 bases). Per the germline V gene, CDR1 is SGHTA and CDR2 is FQGNSA. CDR3 length: 15 amino acids. V was clipped by 5 bases and J by 0 bases, with 12 bases between them. CDR3 coding DNA: TGTGCCAGCAGCACCTCCGGGACTAGCACAGATACGCAGTATTTT. Protein sequence: CASSTSGTSTDTQYF.

A few counts support this clonotype. The V call is TRBV12-3 or TRBV12-4, the J call TRBJ1-4, with D possibly being TRBD1 (5 bases). CDR3 length equals 14 residues. V shed 5 bases and J shed 7 bases, with 14 bases lying between them. CDR3 amino acids: CASSQQVSREKLFF. DNA for the CDR3: TGTGCCAGCAGTCAACAGGTGTCTCGTGAAAAACTGTTTTTT.

This clonotype was seen only a few times. This chain uses TRBV4-3 with TRBJ1-1; D might be TRBD1 (5 bases). Trimming stripped 0 bases from V and 1 base from J, with 9 bases between. The CDR3 covers 15 residues. From germline, CDR1 is LGHNA and CDR2 YSLEER. CDR3 sequence: CASSQEGTANTEAFF. The CDR3 coding sequence is TGCGCCAGCAGCCAAGAGGGGACGGCGAACACTGAAGCTTTCTTT.

This chain uses TRBV7-6 with TRBJ2-1; D gene uncertain. CDR1 and CDR2 from the germline V gene are SGHVS and FNYEAQ. The V end was cut by 4 bases, the J end by 6 bases, with 10 bases between. The CDR3 is 13 amino acids. CDR3 in amino acids: CASSSIWGNEQFF. In nucleotides, the CDR3 is TGTGCCAGCAGCTCTATTTGGGGCAATGAGCAGTTCTTC.

This clonotype occurred many times. This rearrangement joins TRBV12-3 or TRBV12-4 to TRBJ1-3, with D possibly TRBD1 on 5 matching bases. V was shortened by 6 bases and J by 0 bases, with 12 bases between the two germline ends. This CDR3 region has 15 residues. The CDR3 DNA follows: TGTGCCAGCAGCCCCTTTGGGGGCTCTGGAAACACCATATATTTT. It specifies CASSPFGGSGNTIYF.

V gene TRBV7-2 combines with J gene TRBJ1-2; no definite D call. CDR3 length equals 11 residues. The germline V gene encodes CDR1 SGHTA and CDR2 FQGNSA. V lost 11 bases to trimming and J lost 7 bases, with 14 bases between them. In nucleotides, the CDR3 is TGTGCCGATACCTTGAAAGGTGGCTACACCTTC. Protein product: CADTLKGGYTF.

This chain uses TRBV29-1 with TRBJ2-1; D is uncertain. CDR3 size: 11 residues. Germline V CDR1 and CDR2: SQVTM, ANQGSEA. Trimming cost V 6 bases and J 7 bases, with 10 bases left between them. CDR3 coding DNA: TGCAGCGTCCCCTGGCAGAATGAGCAGTTCTTC. Translated: CSVPWQNEQFF.

The gene calls are TRBV7-8 and TRBJ2-7; weak D call: TRBD2 (6 bases). The germline CDR1 and CDR2 sequences are SGHVS and FQNEAQ. V gave up 5 bases and J gave up 5 bases, with 13 bases separating them. This CDR3 spans 13 amino acids. The CDR3 protein is CASSPYVADEQYF. CDR3 in DNA: TGTGCCAGCAGCCCGTACGTAGCGGACGAGCAGTACTTC.

This clonotype was detected many times. The CDR3 region is CASSLAGGETQYF. In DNA, the CDR3 is TGTGCCAGCAGTTTAGCGGGAGGAGAGACCCAGTACTTC. The chain uses TRBV12-3 or TRBV12-4 and TRBJ2-5, with TRBD2 as a possible D gene (6 bases). CDR3 length equals 13 residues. Between the trimmed V and J ends, which lost 0 bases and 4 bases, there was a span of 6 bases.

This clonotype has a handful of counts. The J gene is TRBJ2-1, the V gene TRBV7-9; D is possibly TRBD1 (5 bases). Per germline, CDR1 SEHNR and CDR2 FQNEAQ (reference sequence). The CDR3 spans 17 residues. V lost 0 bases to trimming and J lost 0 bases, with 12 bases between them. The CDR3 DNA sequence: TGTGCCAGCAGCTTAGCGGTGATAGGGGTCTCCTACAATGAGCAGTTCTTC. It specifies CASSLAVIGVSYNEQFF.

The chain is built from TRBV7-9 and TRBJ2-1; D call uncertain. The germline V gene has CDR1 SEHNR and CDR2 FQNEAQ (reference sequence). CDR3 length: 15 residues. V lost 3 bases and J 4 bases, leaving 13 bases between the germline ends. The CDR3 nucleotides are TGTGCCAGCAGCTTGGCTATCGCCCATTACAATGAGCAGTTCTTC. Its translation: CASSLAIAHYNEQFF.

This rearrangement joins TRBV4-2 to TRBJ2-7; TRBD1 matches 7 bases. V shed 2 bases, J shed 5 bases, and the junction held 9 bases outside the gene matches. Germline V gene sequence: CDR1 LGHNA, CDR2 YNFKEQ. There are 15 residues in the CDR3. For the CDR3, the DNA is TGTGCCAGCAGCCAAACAGGGGTTCGAGTTGACGAGCAGTACTTC. Encoded protein: CASSQTGVRVDEQYF.

This clonotype was seen a handful of times. V is TRBV6-2 or TRBV6-3 and J is TRBJ1-1; the D gene is possibly TRBD1 (6 bases). The CDR3 sequence is 14 residues long. Per germline, CDR1 MNHEY and CDR2 SVGEGT. Trimming stripped 2 bases from V and 5 bases from J, with 12 bases between. The CDR3 sequence: CASSYGGGLTEAFF. The CDR3 DNA is TGTGCCAGCAGTTACGGCGGGGGGCTTACTGAAGCTTTCTTT.

This clonotype was picked up many times. The chain combines TRBV4-3 with TRBJ2-1; TRBD2 is a possible D gene (6 bases). V shed 0 bases and J shed 7 bases, with 19 bases lying between them. The CDR3 totals 17 residues. Germline CDR1 LGHNA, CDR2 YSLEER. CDR3 protein: CASSQDFYSQAGNEQFF. The DNA for the CDR3 is TGCGCCAGCAGCCAAGATTTTTATTCACAGGCGGGGAATGAGCAGTTCTTC.

The V gene is TRBV21-1, the J gene TRBJ2-1; whether TRBD2, the table's D call, matches the DNA was not checked. TRBV21-1 is a known pseudogene. CDR3 length: 17 residues. Written as DNA, the CDR3 is TGTGCCAGCAGCAAAGATAGTGCTAGCGGGCGGGTTAATGAGCAGTTCTTC. This encodes CASSKDSASGRVNEQFF.

The chain has TRBV7-8 and TRBJ2-7; 14 bases fit TRBD2. Trimming took 5 bases from V and 7 from J; bases not matched to a gene: 10. Germline assignment: CDR1 SGHVS and CDR2 FQNEAQ. The CDR3 has 16 amino acids. CDR3 coding DNA: TGTGCCAGCAGCCCGACAAGGGGGACTAGCGGGAGTGAGCAGTACTTC. This gives the protein CASSPTRGTSGSEQYF.

This clonotype occurred once. V is TRBV7-3 and J is TRBJ2-3; the D is unclear. V lost 5 bases, J lost 5 bases, and 14 bases lay in between. The CDR3 runs 14 residues. Per the germline V gene, CDR1 is SGHTA and CDR2 is FQGTGA. Here the CDR3 DNA reads TGTGCCAGCAGCCAAATGCCTAGAGGAGATACGCAGTATTTT. Its protein is CASSQMPRGDTQYF.

CDR3 loop: CASSPYMNTGELFF. The CDR3 DNA is TGTGCCAGCAGCCCCTACATGAACACCGGGGAGCTGTTTTTT. The chain couples TRBV11-2 to TRBJ2-2; D call uncertain. CDR1 is SGHAT and CDR2 is FQNNGV in the germline V gene. The CDR3 has 14 amino acids. Trimming pared 5 bases from V and 1 base from J, leaving 8 bases between.

The rearrangement links TRBV7-9 to TRBJ1-3, with D hard to call. V gave up 1 base and J gave up 3 bases, with 7 bases separating them. The germline V gene has CDR1 SEHNR and CDR2 FQNEAQ (reference sequence). CDR3 length: 14 residues. This chain's CDR3 is CASSLVGGGNTIYF. CDR3 DNA: TGTGCCAGCAGCTTAGTTGGAGGTGGAAACACCATATATTTT. Full variable domain (outside the CDR3, taken from reference TRBV7-9 and TRBJ1-3): DTGVSQNPRHKITKRGQNVTFRCDPISEHNRLYWYRQTLGQGPEFLTYFQNEAQLEKSRLLSDRFSAERPKGSFSTLEIQRTEQGDSAMYLCASSLVGGGNTIYFGEGSWLTVV.

This clonotype was seen many times. The genes are TRBV2 and TRBJ2-3; tentatively, D is TRBD1 (5 bases). CDR3 length: 13 amino acids. Looked up from germline, CDR1 is SNHLY and CDR2 is FYNNEI. Trimming removed 9 bases at V and 2 bases at J, with 12 bases between. The CDR3 region is CARETENTDTQYF. CDR3 in DNA: TGTGCCAGAGAGACAGAAAACACAGATACGCAGTATTTT. The whole variable domain, remainder taken from reference TRBV2 and TRBJ2-3, is EPEVTQTPSHQVTQMGQEVILRCVPISNHLYFYWYRQILGQKVEFLVSFYNNEISEKSEIFDDQFSVERPDGSNFTLKIRSTKLEDSAMYFCARETENTDTQYFGPGTRLTVL.

This sequence joins TRBV24-1 and TRBJ1-1, with D uncertain. Deletions cut 10 bases from V and 3 bases from J, with 14 bases between. The CDR3 is 13 amino acids. Germline-derived CDR1 and CDR2 are KGHDR and SFDVKD. DNA of the CDR3: TGTGCCACTAGGAGTCCCTGGGACACTGAAGCTTTCTTT. It yields the protein CATRSPWDTEAFF.

This clonotype was picked up a small number of times. The chain carries TRBV4-3 and TRBJ1-2; 10 bases fit TRBD1. Per germline, CDR1 LGHNA and CDR2 YSLEER. Trimming removed 4 bases from V and 6 bases from J; junction bases left unmatched: 5. This CDR3 comprises 14 residues. CDR3 in amino acids: CASSPRQGADGYTF. The CDR3 DNA is TGCGCCAGCAGCCCTCGACAGGGGGCGGATGGCTACACCTTC.

The sample holds many counts of this clonotype. V gene TRBV7-9 combines with J gene TRBJ2-5; the D call may be TRBD1 or TRBD2 (5 bases each). CDR3 length: 16 residues. The V end lost 2 bases, the J end lost 5 bases, and 18 bases lay between the germline ends. Germline V CDR1 and CDR2: SEHNR, FQNEAQ (reference sequence). CDR3 loop: CASSLYGGEDTETQYF. The CDR3 coding sequence is TGTGCCAGCAGCTTATATGGGGGTGAGGATACGGAGACCCAGTACTTC.

The rearrangement joins TRBV2 to TRBJ2-3; 8 bases agree with TRBD2. The CDR3 runs 18 residues. Germline V gene sequence: CDR1 SNHLY, CDR2 FYNNEI. V shed 5 bases and J 2 bases; nucleotides not matched to a gene: 15. CDR3 sequence reads: CASSSTASGGPYTDTQYF. The CDR3 DNA reads as TGTGCCAGCAGTTCCACCGCTTCGGGGGGGCCTTACACAGATACGCAGTATTTT. Drawing the rest from reference TRBV2 and TRBJ2-3, the complete variable domain is EPEVTQTPSHQVTQMGQEVILRCVPISNHLYFYWYRQILGQKVEFLVSFYNNEISEKSEIFDDQFSVERPDGSNFTLKIRSTKLEDSAMYFCASSSTASGGPYTDTQYFGPGTRLTVL.

The sample holds a few counts of this clonotype. This chain joins TRBV6-2 or TRBV6-3 and TRBJ1-5; TRBD1 is a possible D gene (6 bases). The CDR3 sequence is 13 residues long. Germline lookup yields CDR1 MNHEY and CDR2 SVGEGT. Trimming removed 8 bases from V and 6 bases from J, with 14 bases in between. CDR3 sequence reads: CASRGGLGQPQHF. The CDR3 DNA reads TGTGCCAGCCGAGGGGGATTGGGTCAGCCCCAGCATTTT.

This clonotype was seen a few times. V gene TRBV10-2 combines with J gene TRBJ1-1; D perhaps matches TRBD1 (5 bases). The germline V gene encodes CDR1 WSHSY and CDR2 SAAADI. V lost 6 bases to trimming and J lost 4 bases, with 12 bases between them. This CDR3 has 13 residues. The CDR3, as DNA: TGCGCCAGCAGCCCGACAGAATTCACTGAAGCTTTCTTT. It is translated as CASSPTEFTEAFF.

This chain connects TRBV11-2 to TRBJ2-1; 10 bases are shared with TRBD2. Germline values: CDR1 SGHAT, CDR2 FQNNGV. V gave up 7 bases and J gave up 4 bases; unmatched junction bases: 10. CDR3 size: 16 residues. The CDR3 spells CASTLWSSGGYNEQFF. The CDR3 DNA follows: TGTGCCAGCACCCTGTGGTCTAGCGGGGGATACAATGAGCAGTTCTTC.